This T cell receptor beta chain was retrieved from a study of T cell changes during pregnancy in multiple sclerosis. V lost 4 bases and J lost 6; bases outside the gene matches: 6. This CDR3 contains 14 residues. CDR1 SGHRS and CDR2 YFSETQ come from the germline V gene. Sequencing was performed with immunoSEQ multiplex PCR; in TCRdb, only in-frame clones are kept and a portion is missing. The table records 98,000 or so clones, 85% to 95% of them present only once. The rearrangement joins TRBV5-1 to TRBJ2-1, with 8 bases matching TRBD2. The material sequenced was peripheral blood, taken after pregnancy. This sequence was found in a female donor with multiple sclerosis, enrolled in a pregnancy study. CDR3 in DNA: TGCGCCAGCAGCCTAAGGGGGACTAGCAATGAGCAGTTCTTC. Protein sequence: CASSLRGTSNEQFF.